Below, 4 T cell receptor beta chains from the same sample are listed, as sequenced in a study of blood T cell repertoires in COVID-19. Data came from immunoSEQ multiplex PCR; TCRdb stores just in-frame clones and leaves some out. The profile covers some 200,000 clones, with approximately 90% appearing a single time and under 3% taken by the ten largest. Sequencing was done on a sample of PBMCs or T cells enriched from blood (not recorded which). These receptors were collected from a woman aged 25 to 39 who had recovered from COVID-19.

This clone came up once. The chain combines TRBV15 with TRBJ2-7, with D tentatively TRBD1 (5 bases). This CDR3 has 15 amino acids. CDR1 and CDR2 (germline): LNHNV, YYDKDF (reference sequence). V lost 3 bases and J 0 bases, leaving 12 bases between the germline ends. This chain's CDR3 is CATSRGLTGSYEQYF. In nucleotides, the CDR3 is TGTGCCACCAGCAGGGGGCTGACTGGCTCCTACGAGCAGTACTTC.

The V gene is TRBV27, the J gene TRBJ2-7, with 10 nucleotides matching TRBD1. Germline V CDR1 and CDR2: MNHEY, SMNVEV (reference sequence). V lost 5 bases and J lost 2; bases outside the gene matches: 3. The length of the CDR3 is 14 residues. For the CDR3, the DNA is TGTGCCAGCAGTACCGGGACAGGGGCCTACGAGCAGTACTTC. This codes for CASSTGTGAYEQYF.

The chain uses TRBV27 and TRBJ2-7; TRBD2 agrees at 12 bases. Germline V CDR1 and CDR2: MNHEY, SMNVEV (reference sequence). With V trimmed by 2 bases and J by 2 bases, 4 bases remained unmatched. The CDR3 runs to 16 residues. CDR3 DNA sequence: TGTGCCAGCAGTTTAATAACTAGCGGGGGGCCCTACGAGCAGTACTTC. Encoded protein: CASSLITSGGPYEQYF.

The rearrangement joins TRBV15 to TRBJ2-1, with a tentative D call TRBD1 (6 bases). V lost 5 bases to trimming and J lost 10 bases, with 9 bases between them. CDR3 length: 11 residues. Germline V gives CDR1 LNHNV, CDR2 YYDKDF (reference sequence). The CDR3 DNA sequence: TGTGCCACCAGCTCCGGGACAGAGCAGTTCTTC. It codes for CATSSGTEQFF.